The rows below give T cell receptor beta chains drawn from one sample of a study of T cells in Graves' hyperthyroidism and ophthalmopathy. In TCRdb, the multiplex PCR reads were re-called with MiXCR into one record per CDR3 protein. The profile shows about 590,000 distinct CDR3 sequences, 13% to 15% of them singletons. Sequenced material: blood. These receptor sequences come from a woman aged 18-29 years with Graves' ophthalmopathy. CDR3s include the opening cysteine and the closing phenylalanine or tryptophan.

V gene	J gene	CDR3 protein
TRBV2	TRBJ1-1	CASTMTGPDTEAFF
TRBV5-1	TRBJ1-2	CASSPQASYGYTF
TRBV2	TRBJ1-1	CASRTDTEAFF
TRBV2	TRBJ1-1	CASSIRQGGTEAFF
TRBV9	TRBJ2-1	CASSARSNEQFF
TRBV20-1	TRBJ1-2	CSAKQGHDGYTF
TRBV20-1	TRBJ2-5	CSARRTGNQETQYF
TRBV4-1	TRBJ2-3	CASSQETGTIPGGTQYF
TRBV11-3	TRBJ2-7	CASSQGPEGTYEQYF
TRBV5-1	TRBJ1-1	CASSLAVGTEAFF
TRBV19	TRBJ2-1	CASSIRGPTDNEQFF
TRBV7-9	TRBJ2-4	CASSLAGRNIQYF
TRBV7-2	TRBJ2-7	CASSRNYEQYF
TRBV27	TRBJ2-6	CASSLSGGAGANVLTF
TRBV20-1	TRBJ1-1	CSAAHRGLNTEAFF
TRBV7-3	TRBJ1-1	CASSLGQGAGTEAFF
TRBV12-3/TRBV12-4	TRBJ1-1	CASSRRGGDTEAFF
TRBV19	TRBJ2-7	CASSPRPGDEQYF
TRBV29-1	TRBJ1-1	CSILRHEAFF
TRBV28	TRBJ2-7	CASSTRTSGGNYEQYF
TRBV29-1	TRBJ1-4	CSGRREDEKLFF
TRBV11-2	TRBJ1-6	CASSLGGGTYNSPLHF
TRBV12-3/TRBV12-4	TRBJ1-1	CASSSNRLKNTEAFF
TRBV7-3	TRBJ1-1	CASSLQQGGTEAFF
TRBV13	TRBJ2-1	CASSLDWGSSYNEQFF
TRBV4-1	TRBJ2-1	CASSQVGGNEQFF
TRBV29-1	TRBJ1-2	CSVGGTGAYGYTF
TRBV20-1	TRBJ2-1	CSAVGGTRSYNEQFF
TRBV12-3/TRBV12-4	TRBJ2-4	CASRAAGWKNIQYF
TRBV28	TRBJ2-4	CASSSTGDLDIQYF